These T cell receptor beta chains were read from a single sample in a study of shared clonotypes between healthy human individuals. Assay used: immunoSEQ multiplex PCR; TCRdb lists only in-frame clones, some missing. Of approximately 980,000 clones in the sample, 76% are singletons; the top ten hold over 1.3%. Sequenced input: memory CD4+ T cells sorted from blood. These receptors were collected from a man aged 18 to 35 in good health. CDR3s include the opening cysteine and the closing phenylalanine or tryptophan. Each record gives: J gene, clone size, D gene, V gene, CDR3 DNA, CDR3 protein. The D gene is left open where the match is weak. Clone sizes are given selectively: once, few, many, or a class where the clone is expanded.

j_gene: TRBJ2-7; abundance: -; d_gene: TRBD1; v_gene: TRBV7-6; CDR3nt: TGTGCCAGCAGTCTACTGACAGGGCTCGGCTCCTACGAGCAGTACTTC; CDR3aa: CASSLLTGLGSYEQYF
j_gene: TRBJ1-5; abundance: -; d_gene: -; v_gene: TRBV7-2; CDR3nt: TGTGCCAGCAGTTCCTGGGGAAGCAATCAGCCCCAGCATTTT; CDR3aa: CASSSWGSNQPQHF
j_gene: TRBJ2-1; abundance: -; d_gene: -; v_gene: TRBV7-9; CDR3nt: TGTGCCAGCAGCTTAGGGCAGAACTACAATGAGCAGTTCTTC; CDR3aa: CASSLGQNYNEQFF
j_gene: TRBJ1-1; abundance: once; d_gene: -; v_gene: TRBV10-2; CDR3nt: TGCGCCAGCCAAGTGGCGAGGGAATCTGAAGCTTTCTTT; CDR3aa: CASQVARESEAFF
j_gene: TRBJ2-2; abundance: few; d_gene: -; v_gene: TRBV9; CDR3nt: TGTGCCAGCAGCCAAGTGACGAACACCGGGGAGCTGTTTTTT; CDR3aa: CASSQVTNTGELFF
j_gene: TRBJ2-7; abundance: -; d_gene: TRBD2; v_gene: TRBV10-1; CDR3nt: TGCGCCAGCAGTGATACTAGCGGGCTTGGAGAGCAGTACTTC; CDR3aa: CASSDTSGLGEQYF
j_gene: TRBJ1-2; abundance: -; d_gene: -; v_gene: TRBV6-1; CDR3nt: TGTGCCAGCGGTAAAGACGGCGGCAATAACTATGGCTACACCTTC; CDR3aa: CASGKDGGNNYGYTF
j_gene: TRBJ2-3; abundance: -; d_gene: -; v_gene: TRBV4-1; CDR3nt: TGCGCCAGCAGTCGGGACTATACGCAGTATTTT; CDR3aa: CASSRDYTQYF
j_gene: TRBJ1-1; abundance: few; d_gene: -; v_gene: TRBV28; CDR3nt: TGTGCCAGCAGTTTGCTGGCCACTGAAGCTTTCTTT; CDR3aa: CASSLLATEAFF
j_gene: TRBJ1-1; abundance: many; d_gene: -; v_gene: TRBV5-1; CDR3nt: TGCGCCAGCAGACTTGTAGCAACAGGCCAAGGGGCTGAAACTTTCTTT; CDR3aa: CASRLVATGQGAETFF
j_gene: TRBJ2-7; abundance: -; d_gene: -; v_gene: TRBV7-7; CDR3nt: TGTGCTAGCAGCTTAGAAGGACCACCGGTGGGCGAGCAGTACTTC; CDR3aa: CASSLEGPPVGEQYF
j_gene: TRBJ2-3; abundance: -; d_gene: -; v_gene: TRBV18; CDR3nt: TGTGCCAGCTCACCGCCGGGGATTTCTAGCACAGATACGCAGTATTTT; CDR3aa: CASSPPGISSTDTQYF
j_gene: TRBJ1-5; abundance: -; d_gene: TRBD1; v_gene: TRBV5-6; CDR3nt: TGTGCCAGGGGAGGACAGGATAGCAATCAGCCCCAGCATTTT; CDR3aa: CARGGQDSNQPQHF
j_gene: TRBJ2-1; abundance: -; d_gene: TRBD2; v_gene: TRBV10-3; CDR3nt: TGTGCCATCAGTGAGTGGAGACAGCGGGAGGGTTCCTACAATGAGCAGTTCTTC; CDR3aa: CAISEWRQREGSYNEQFF
j_gene: TRBJ2-7; abundance: -; d_gene: TRBD2; v_gene: TRBV29-1; CDR3nt: TGCAGCGTTGGGACTAGCGGGGGAACCTACGAGCAGTACTTC; CDR3aa: CSVGTSGGTYEQYF
j_gene: TRBJ2-2; abundance: -; d_gene: -; v_gene: TRBV5-1; CDR3nt: TGCGCCAGCAGCGCTCAGGGGTTGGACACCGGGGAGCTGTTTTTT; CDR3aa: CASSAQGLDTGELFF
j_gene: TRBJ2-5; abundance: few; d_gene: -; v_gene: TRBV6-5; CDR3nt: TGTGCCAGCAGTCCTTTTACAGGGAACCAAGAGACCCAGTACTTC; CDR3aa: CASSPFTGNQETQYF
j_gene: TRBJ2-5; abundance: -; d_gene: -; v_gene: TRBV6-5; CDR3nt: TGTGCCAGCAACCGCGACTCGGGGCCGTGGGAGACCCAGTACTTC; CDR3aa: CASNRDSGPWETQYF
j_gene: TRBJ1-2; abundance: -; d_gene: -; v_gene: TRBV30; CDR3nt: TGTGCCTGGAGTAGGCAGGGCCTTAACTATGGCTACACCTTC; CDR3aa: CAWSRQGLNYGYTF
j_gene: TRBJ2-2; abundance: -; d_gene: -; v_gene: TRBV5-1; CDR3nt: TGCGCCAGCGAGCCCGGGGGACAGAGAACCGGGGAGCTGTTTTTT; CDR3aa: CASEPGGQRTGELFF
j_gene: TRBJ1-4; abundance: -; d_gene: TRBD1; v_gene: TRBV10-2; CDR3nt: TGCGCCAGCAGTGAGAAGAGACAGGGGTACGAAAAACTGTTTTTT; CDR3aa: CASSEKRQGYEKLFF
j_gene: TRBJ1-2; abundance: -; d_gene: TRBD1; v_gene: TRBV27; CDR3nt: TGTGCCAGCAGTTCAGGACAGGGGGGGCAACGGGATGGCTACACCTTC; CDR3aa: CASSSGQGGQRDGYTF
j_gene: TRBJ2-7; abundance: -; d_gene: TRBD2; v_gene: TRBV19; CDR3nt: TGTGCCAGTCGAAGGACTAGCGGAACCTACGAGCAGTACTTC; CDR3aa: CASRRTSGTYEQYF
j_gene: TRBJ1-1; abundance: -; d_gene: TRBD1; v_gene: TRBV4-1; CDR3nt: TGCGCCAGCAGCCTAGCCGGACAGGGGAACACTGAAGCTTTCTTT; CDR3aa: CASSLAGQGNTEAFF
j_gene: TRBJ2-7; abundance: -; d_gene: TRBD1; v_gene: TRBV5-1; CDR3nt: TGCGCCAGCAGCTCGGGACAGGGGCTTACCGTGGCGGGCCACGAGCAGTACTTC; CDR3aa: CASSSGQGLTVAGHEQYF
j_gene: TRBJ2-7; abundance: few; d_gene: -; v_gene: TRBV30; CDR3nt: TGTGCCTGGAGTGTAGGTGGGAGCTCCTACGAGCAGTACTTC; CDR3aa: CAWSVGGSSYEQYF
j_gene: TRBJ2-3; abundance: few; d_gene: -; v_gene: TRBV5-1; CDR3nt: TGCGCCAGCAGCTCTAGCGCAGATACGCAGTATTTT; CDR3aa: CASSSSADTQYF
j_gene: TRBJ2-5; abundance: -; d_gene: -; v_gene: TRBV7-7; CDR3nt: TGTGCTAGCAGCTCAGGGGGAGGGGCCAGTCGGGAGACCCAGTACTTC; CDR3aa: CASSSGGGASRETQYF
j_gene: TRBJ1-6; abundance: few; d_gene: -; v_gene: TRBV6-6; CDR3nt: TGTGCCAGCAGTTACTCGTACGTCACCGGGGCGGACTCCCTCCACTTT; CDR3aa: CASSYSYVTGADSLHF
j_gene: TRBJ2-1; abundance: -; d_gene: TRBD2; v_gene: TRBV5-1; CDR3nt: TGCGCCAGCAGCTTCTCCCGTACTAGCGGGGGGGCAAATGAGCAGTTCTTC; CDR3aa: CASSFSRTSGGANEQFF
j_gene: TRBJ1-5; abundance: -; d_gene: -; v_gene: TRBV2; CDR3nt: TGTGCCAGCAGTGCAGGGGCGGACCAGCCCCAGCATTTT; CDR3aa: CASSAGADQPQHF
j_gene: TRBJ2-3; abundance: -; d_gene: -; v_gene: TRBV5-4; CDR3nt: TGTGCCAGCAGCTTTATGCTAGCCGGAACAGATACGCAGTATTTT; CDR3aa: CASSFMLAGTDTQYF
j_gene: TRBJ2-4; abundance: -; d_gene: TRBD1; v_gene: TRBV10-3; CDR3nt: TGTGCCATCAGTGACGATGGGACAGGCGCGATCTTC; CDR3aa: CAISDDGTGAIF
j_gene: TRBJ2-2; abundance: -; d_gene: -; v_gene: TRBV12-2; CDR3nt: TGTGCAAGTCGGTGTGGACAGGAAGATATCGGGGAGCTGTTTTTT; CDR3aa: CASRCGQEDIGELFF
j_gene: TRBJ1-2; abundance: -; d_gene: TRBD1; v_gene: TRBV5-1; CDR3nt: TGCGCCAGCAGGGTCGGGACAGGGGGACCTAACTATGGCTACACCTTC; CDR3aa: CASRVGTGGPNYGYTF
j_gene: TRBJ1-6; abundance: -; d_gene: -; v_gene: TRBV7-2; CDR3nt: TGTGCCAGCAGTTTAGGGAGGACCACCTATAATTCACCCCTCCACTTT; CDR3aa: CASSLGRTTYNSPLHF
j_gene: TRBJ2-7; abundance: few; d_gene: -; v_gene: TRBV28; CDR3nt: TGTGCCAGCTATGACGAGGGGGATTCCTCCGAGCAGTACTTC; CDR3aa: CASYDEGDSSEQYF
j_gene: TRBJ2-2; abundance: few; d_gene: -; v_gene: TRBV5-1; CDR3nt: TGCGCCAGCAGCACGGGACTCGTGAACACCGGGGAGCTGTTTTTT; CDR3aa: CASSTGLVNTGELFF
j_gene: TRBJ2-7; abundance: -; d_gene: -; v_gene: TRBV6-6; CDR3nt: TGTGCCAGCAGATCCCAGGGGCTTCTCTACGAGCAGTACTTC; CDR3aa: CASRSQGLLYEQYF
j_gene: TRBJ2-5; abundance: once; d_gene: TRBD2; v_gene: TRBV30; CDR3nt: TGTGCCTGGAGTGTACTAGCGGGTCAACAAGAGACCCAGTACTTC; CDR3aa: CAWSVLAGQQETQYF
j_gene: TRBJ1-1; abundance: -; d_gene: -; v_gene: TRBV18; CDR3nt: TGTGCCAGCTCACCAGAGAGGAACACTGAAGCTTTCTTT; CDR3aa: CASSPERNTEAFF
j_gene: TRBJ2-7; abundance: -; d_gene: TRBD1; v_gene: TRBV6-5; CDR3nt: TGTGCCAGCAGAATGACAGGGGCGACCTACGAGCAGTACTTC; CDR3aa: CASRMTGATYEQYF
j_gene: TRBJ2-1; abundance: -; d_gene: -; v_gene: TRBV9; CDR3nt: TGTGCCAGCAGCGCGGACCCGAGCTCCTACAATGAGCAGTTCTTC; CDR3aa: CASSADPSSYNEQFF
j_gene: TRBJ2-3; abundance: -; d_gene: -; v_gene: TRBV11-3; CDR3nt: TGTGCCAGCAGCTCCTACGGCGCCACGCAGTATTTT; CDR3aa: CASSSYGATQYF
j_gene: TRBJ2-7; abundance: few; d_gene: -; v_gene: TRBV6-1; CDR3nt: TGTGCCATGAGGGGAGGGGGCAGCGACGAGCAGTACTTC; CDR3aa: CAMRGGGSDEQYF
j_gene: TRBJ2-5; abundance: -; d_gene: TRBD1; v_gene: TRBV6-1; CDR3nt: TGTGCCAGCAGTTCCGGGACAGCGTACCAAGAGACCCAGTACTTC; CDR3aa: CASSSGTAYQETQYF
j_gene: TRBJ2-3; abundance: -; d_gene: -; v_gene: TRBV5-1; CDR3nt: TGCGCCAGCAGCCGTCTACAGGGTATCGCAGATACGCAGTATTTT; CDR3aa: CASSRLQGIADTQYF
j_gene: TRBJ2-4; abundance: -; d_gene: -; v_gene: TRBV15; CDR3nt: TGTGCCACCAGCAGAGATTGGGGCCAGGACAAAAACATTCAGTACTTC; CDR3aa: CATSRDWGQDKNIQYF